The clone carrying this T cell receptor beta chain appeared a few times. Its antigen remains unknown. The sample belongs to a study of blood T cells in healthy people across ages. Study conclusions and caveats: Aged donors had fewer naive CD4+ cells and lower diversity than long-lived donors. Leaving the PBMCs unsorted stopped any conclusive comparison of naive versus antigen-experienced cells.

Through a sample-barcoded 5' primer and a J-beta primer mix, a second PCR was run for roughly 6 to 11 cycles. Each of the cDNA molecules was tagged by a template-switch adaptor with 12 random nucleotides. From the 5' RACE reads, TCRdb called clonotypes with MiXCR, one entry per CDR3 protein. The sample lists roughly 1,500,000 distinct CDR3 sequences, around 36% seen once, with around 11% in the top ten. This CDR3 spans 11 amino acids. Germline V gene data show CDR1 as DFQATT and CDR2 as SNEGSKA (reference sequence). V lost 4 bases, J lost 6 bases, and 10 bases lay in between. This TCR came from a woman in her twenties or thirties in good health. Sequencing was performed on blood. V is TRBV20-1 and J is TRBJ2-7; no firm D call. CDR3 loop: CSAKGPLEQYF. The CDR3 DNA sequence: TGCAGTGCTAAAGGGCCTCTCGAGCAGTACTTC.